The table lists the clone carrying this TCR beta chain with many counts. The antigen remains unidentified. The sample originates from a study of regulatory T cells in long-lasting Graves disease. Overall study: Graves' patients diagnosed newly had used antithyroid drugs under 3 months.

The germline V gene encodes CDR1 MDHEN and CDR2 SYDVKM. V dropped 4 bases and J dropped 0 bases, with 9 bases sitting between them. The CDR3 runs 14 residues. Investigators prepared the TCR beta libraries by applying iRepertoire HTBI primers and Arm-PCR of CDR3 regions. MiXCR was run by TCRdb on the multiplex PCR reads, yielding one entry per CDR3 protein. This table holds over 450,000 distinct CDR3 sequences, around 12% found once. The sample's time point: newly diagnosed GD, antithyroid drugs for less than 3 months. RNA extracted from PBMCs served as the sequencing template. American Thyroid Association guidelines defined how Graves' disease was diagnosed. Findings and limits, study-wide: Gene preferences differed: TRBV28, TRBJ1-2, TRBJ2-5 in persistent cases.

Another study also made use of these data, one on T cells in Graves' hyperthyroidism and ophthalmopathy. That study reports: Stability of Graves' hyperthyroidism was defined as absent ophthalmopathy progression within 18 months.

Sequences were derived from peripheral blood mononuclear cells (PBMCs), sampled at new diagnosis, from a patient treated with antithyroid drugs. The TCR originated in a woman in her thirties with Graves disease. The J gene is TRBJ1-1, the V gene TRBV28; D ambiguous. CDR3 nucleotide sequence: TGTGCCAGCAGTTCTACAGACTTGAACACTGAAGCTTTCTTT. It specifies CASSSTDLNTEAFF.